Listed below are T cell receptor beta chains from one sample, sequenced in a study of cytomegalovirus exposure and HLA in healthy donors. Repertoires were generated with immunoSEQ multiplex PCR, while TCRdb's copy carries only in-frame clones and drops some. The data contain roughly 120,000 clones, around 81% of them seen just once; the ten biggest clones take up 3.9%. The sequencing input was PBMCs. The receptors were gathered from a woman younger than 45 in good health and CMV-seronegative. Each CDR3 is given with its conserved first and last residue. The order of the fields is CDR3 DNA, CDR3 protein, V gene, J gene, clone size, D gene. The D gene is left open where the match is weak. Clone sizes are given selectively: once, few, many, or a class where the clone is expanded.

TGTGCCAGCAGTGCAAACAGGGTCGAGCAGTACTTC,CASSANRVEQYF,TRBV6-5,TRBJ2-7,NA,NA
TGTGCCAGCAGCTTAGTGGTCGACAGTTCTAATGAAAAACTGTTTTTT,CASSLVVDSSNEKLFF,TRBV7-9,TRBJ1-4,NA,NA
TGTGCCAGCAGAAAAACGGCGCGGGAGTTGCGGGATGAGCAGTTCTTC,CASRKTARELRDEQFF,TRBV27,TRBJ2-1,NA,TRBD2
TGTGCCAGCAGCCGGACTAGCGGGAGCTGGGGGAATGAGCAGTTCTTC,CASSRTSGSWGNEQFF,TRBV14,TRBJ2-1,NA,TRBD2
TGTGCCAGCAGTTTCCGCAGGGGGGGCACAGATACGCAGTATTTT,CASSFRRGGTDTQYF,TRBV27,TRBJ2-3,NA,NA
TGTGCCAGCAGCGGCCCCCTAGCGGGGGAGTACAATGAGCAGTTCTTC,CASSGPLAGEYNEQFF,TRBV9,TRBJ2-1,NA,TRBD2
TGCGCCAGCAGTGAGTTGGGGACTAGCAGCCCCTACGAGCAGTACTTC,CASSELGTSSPYEQYF,TRBV10-1,TRBJ2-7,NA,TRBD2
TGTGCCAGCAGCTTAGTTGCGGTATACGCGAACACCGGGGAGCTGTTTTTT,CASSLVAVYANTGELFF,TRBV11-2,TRBJ2-2,NA,NA
TGTGCCAGCAGGGAGACAGGTGATCAGCCCCAGCATTTT,CASRETGDQPQHF,TRBV2,TRBJ1-5,NA,NA
TGCAGCGTGGGCGGGCGCAGCACAGATACGCAGTATTTT,CSVGGRSTDTQYF,TRBV29-1,TRBJ2-3,NA,NA
TGTGCCAGCAGCTCCCTACCGGGACAGGCCTACGAGCAGTACTTC,CASSSLPGQAYEQYF,TRBV27,TRBJ2-7,NA,TRBD1
TGCGCCAGCAGCTTGGGCAGGGCGGCAACTAATGAAAAACTGTTTTTT,CASSLGRAATNEKLFF,TRBV5-1,TRBJ1-4,NA,NA
TGTGCCAGCAGTGATCATCCCGAGCGGGAGTACAATGAGCAGTTCTTC,CASSDHPEREYNEQFF,TRBV6-4,TRBJ2-1,NA,TRBD2
TGTGCCAGCAGTAGACAGTTCCCCTACGAGCAGTACTTC,CASSRQFPYEQYF,TRBV7-2,TRBJ2-7,NA,NA
TGTGCCAGCAGCCGGGGACAGGGCGATGAAAAACTGTTTTTT,CASSRGQGDEKLFF,TRBV6-5,TRBJ1-4,NA,TRBD1
TGTGCCTGGAGCCAGATTAACTATGGCTACACCTTC,CAWSQINYGYTF,TRBV30,TRBJ1-2,NA,NA
TGTGCCAGCAGCCCGAGGCCGGGGGAGCTGTTTTTT,CASSPRPGELFF,TRBV7-9,TRBJ2-2,NA,NA
TGTGCCAGCTCACCAAGAGACCGGACAGATAGCAATCAGCCCCAGCATTTT,CASSPRDRTDSNQPQHF,TRBV18,TRBJ1-5,NA,NA
TGCAGCGTTGCAGGCCCTGAAGCTTTCTTT,CSVAGPEAFF,TRBV29-1,TRBJ1-1,NA,NA
TGTGCCAGCAGTTACGGGTCGGAACTGACATACGAGCAGTACTTC,CASSYGSELTYEQYF,TRBV6-5,TRBJ2-7,NA,NA
TGTGCCAGCAATAGGCGGGAACTCTGGGAGACCCAGTACTTC,CASNRRELWETQYF,TRBV7-8,TRBJ2-5,NA,NA
TGTGCCACCAGCGCACGACAGGGGTCTTACCAAGAGACCCAGTACTTC,CATSARQGSYQETQYF,TRBV15,TRBJ2-5,NA,TRBD1
TGTGCCAGTAGTCTCATAGCGGGAGGCAAGGAGCAGTACTTC,CASSLIAGGKEQYF,TRBV19,TRBJ2-7,once,TRBD2
TGTGCCAGCAGTTTACGCAGGGCCGAGCAGTACTTC,CASSLRRAEQYF,TRBV28,TRBJ2-7,NA,NA
TGTGCCAGCTCACCAACAGGGTCCTATAGCAATCAGCCCCAGCATTTT,CASSPTGSYSNQPQHF,TRBV18,TRBJ1-5,NA,NA
TGTGCCAGCAGTCCACAGGCGAACACTGAAGCTTTCTTT,CASSPQANTEAFF,TRBV11-3,TRBJ1-1,NA,NA
TGTGCCAGCAGCTTAGGGGCAGTGGATACGCAGTATTTT,CASSLGAVDTQYF,TRBV7-7,TRBJ2-3,NA,NA
TGTGCCACCGCCAAGAGCCGGGACAGGGGTAATTCACCCCTCCACTTT,CATAKSRDRGNSPLHF,TRBV19,TRBJ1-6,NA,TRBD1
TGTGCCAGCAGTTTAGGGCCGAGTAATGAAAAACTGTTTTTT,CASSLGPSNEKLFF,TRBV28,TRBJ1-4,few,NA
TGTGCCAGCAGTGCTGAGCGGCAAGCAGGCTACACCTTC,CASSAERQAGYTF,TRBV2,TRBJ1-2,few,NA
TGTGCCAGCAGTACAGGGGTGAACACTGAAGCTTTCTTT,CASSTGVNTEAFF,TRBV25-1,TRBJ1-1,NA,TRBD1
TGTGCCAGCAGAATCGGACAAATGCCTCCCGAAGCTTTCTTT,CASRIGQMPPEAFF,TRBV2,TRBJ1-1,few,NA
TGCGCCAGCAGCCCCGGGACAGTTGAAGCTTTCTTT,CASSPGTVEAFF,TRBV5-1,TRBJ1-1,NA,TRBD1
TGTGCCAGCAGCCAGCCGACCGCGATACAGCAAACCATGAACACTGAAGCTTTCTTT,CASSQPTAIQQTMNTEAFF,TRBV11-2,TRBJ1-1,NA,NA
TGTGCCAGCAGTTCAGGGGGGTTGACCTACGAGCAGTACTTC,CASSSGGLTYEQYF,TRBV6-5,TRBJ2-7,NA,NA
TGCGCCAGCAGCCTCGGGCCCACGGGAGATCAGCCCCAGCATTTT,CASSLGPTGDQPQHF,TRBV5-1,TRBJ1-5,NA,NA
TGTGCCAGCAGCTTAACGTTTTCTCGCGATGAGCAGTTCTTC,CASSLTFSRDEQFF,TRBV7-3,TRBJ2-1,NA,NA
TGTGCCAGCAGCCTCTCCTACGAGCAGTACTTC,CASSLSYEQYF,TRBV13,TRBJ2-7,NA,NA
TGTGCCAGCAGCCCTGGGGGGGAGGCGTATGGCTACACCTTC,CASSPGGEAYGYTF,TRBV7-2,TRBJ1-2,few,NA
TGTGCCAGCAGTCAAGACAGGGGTGGGTATGGCTACACCTTC,CASSQDRGGYGYTF,TRBV7-8,TRBJ1-2,NA,TRBD1
TGTGCCAGCTCCCCGCGGGCAGCCGGGGAGCTGTTTTTT,CASSPRAAGELFF,TRBV18,TRBJ2-2,NA,NA
TGTGCCAGCAGGAGAGAGGGAGGCACTGGAAACACCATATATTTT,CASRREGGTGNTIYF,TRBV7-9,TRBJ1-3,NA,NA
TGCGCCAGCAGTGAGGGAAAGGGGTTTCGTCACGAGCAGTACTTC,CASSEGKGFRHEQYF,TRBV10-1,TRBJ2-7,NA,NA
TGTGCCAGCAGTGTGGGACAGGCCAACACAGATACGCAGTATTTT,CASSVGQANTDTQYF,TRBV28,TRBJ2-3,NA,TRBD1
TGTGCCAGCAGTTTATGGCCAGGGGGCGCGCGGGACTTCACCGGGGAGCTGTTTTTT,CASSLWPGGARDFTGELFF,TRBV28,TRBJ2-2,NA,TRBD1
TGTGCCAGCGGTCTTCTAAGTTTCGACAGGGTTGAGGGCTACACCTTC,CASGLLSFDRVEGYTF,TRBV27,TRBJ1-2,few,TRBD1